This T cell receptor (beta chain) is from a study of blood T cell repertoires in COVID-19. Profiled with immunoSEQ multiplex PCR; TCRdb holds only in-frame clones, not every one. The table shows 400,000 to 500,000 clones, with around 89% occurring only once. The germline V and J ends were trimmed by 5 bases and 2 bases, with 3 bases remaining between them. The CDR3 spans 11 residues. Germline-derived CDR1 and CDR2 are SNHLY and FYNNEI. The V call is TRBV2, the J call TRBJ1-1; no firm D call. The sample was PBMCs or T cells enriched from blood (not recorded which). The TCR originated in a woman between 40 and 50 years old who had recovered from COVID-19. The CDR3 is CASSLNTEAFF. The CDR3 DNA reads TGTGCCAGCAGTCTCAACACTGAAGCTTTCTTT.